Sequencing of this TCR beta chain was carried out in a study of blood T cell repertoires in COVID-19. Sequencing was performed with immunoSEQ multiplex PCR; in TCRdb, only in-frame clones are kept and a portion is missing. The data hold some 300,000 clones, with roughly 90% observed a single time. The count of this clone is one. This CDR3 has 13 amino acids. Germline V gene data show CDR1 as LNHDA and CDR2 as SQIVND (reference sequence). V was pared by 4 bases and J by 7 bases, with 11 bases between. This clonotype originated in a woman in her thirties or forties with COVID-19, enrolled during active disease. The rearrangement links TRBV19 to TRBJ1-5; D is unclear. Material for sequencing was peripheral blood. The CDR3, as DNA: TGTGCCAGTAGTACCGACTCCGGGCAGCCCCAGCATTTT. Translated: CASSTDSGQPQHF.